Below, 21 T cell receptor beta chains from the same sample are listed, as sequenced in a study of CD8+ T cells in alopecia areata. Reverse transcribed after extraction, RNA yielded cDNA as the sequencing template. Generated by immunoSEQ multiplex PCR, the TCRdb table keeps only in-frame clones and is missing some. The data show 200,000 to 250,000 clones, around 66% seen once. The treatment here: oral pan-JAK inhibitor, 5-10 mg twice daily. The sequencing here drew on CD4+ T cells sorted from blood, taken at week 44, from a patient treated with tofacitinib. Every receptor here comes from a human donor with alopecia areata.

Regarding this clone: Other nucleotide sequences from this sample produce the same CDR3. The rearrangement uses TRBV7-2 and TRBJ1-4, with a possible D match to TRBD1 (5 bases). The V and J ends lost 3 bases and 4 bases respectively, with 9 bases between them. This CDR3 has 14 amino acids. Germline-derived CDR1 and CDR2 are SGHTA and FQGNSA. The CDR3 loop reads CASSLRGINEKLFF. The CDR3 coding sequence is TGTGCCAGCAGCTTGCGGGGGATTAATGAAAAACTGTTTTTT.

The CDR3 sequence: CASSPTDSSVTGELFF. The CDR3 DNA reads as TGTGCCAGCTCACCTACCGACAGCAGCGTTACCGGGGAGCTGTTTTTT. The chain carries TRBV18 and TRBJ2-2; D perhaps matches TRBD1 (5 bases). The germline V gene encodes CDR1 KGHSH and CDR2 LQKENI. Trimming took off 3 bases at V and 5 bases at J, with 16 bases between the two ends. The CDR3 is 16 amino acids.

J is TRBJ2-3 and V is TRBV9; D gene unclear. The CDR3 length is 14 residues. V shed 0 bases and J shed 5 bases, with 10 bases lying between them. CDR1 SGDLS and CDR2 YYNGEE come from the germline V gene. The CDR3 DNA reads TGTGCCAGCAGCGTAGGTTTATTCGGAGATACGCAGTATTTT. This codes for CASSVGLFGDTQYF.

The J gene is TRBJ1-5, the V gene TRBV27; the D is unclear. CDR1 and CDR2 (germline): MNHEY, SMNVEV (reference sequence). V lost 1 base to trimming and J lost 5 bases, with 6 bases between them. CDR3 length: 13 amino acids. CDR3 nucleotides: TGTGCCAGCAGTTTATTAGAGTATCAGCCCCAGCATTTT. It encodes CASSLLEYQPQHF.

The V and J genes are TRBV5-5 and TRBJ2-3; maybe TRBD1 (6 bases). The germline gives CDR1 SGHKS, CDR2 YYEKEE (reference sequence). V lost 6 bases, J lost 5 bases, and 13 bases lay in between. The CDR3 runs to 13 residues. CDR3 protein: CASTHQGKDTQYF. The CDR3 nucleotides read TGTGCCAGCACCCACCAGGGGAAAGATACGCAGTATTTT.

The rearrangement joins TRBV28 to TRBJ1-5; D call uncertain. V lost 5 bases and J 3 bases, leaving 11 bases between the germline ends. The CDR3 covers 14 residues. CDR1 and CDR2 from the germline V gene are MDHEN and SYDVKM. DNA of the CDR3: TGTGCCAGCAGTATGCAGGCCAACAATCAGCCCCAGCATTTT. This encodes CASSMQANNQPQHF.

The chain is built from TRBV6-1 and TRBJ1-3; D is unclear. This CDR3 spans 13 amino acids. Germline V CDR1 and CDR2: MNHNS, SASEGT. Trimming cost V 8 bases and J 2 bases, with 10 bases left between them. The DNA for the CDR3 is TGTGCCAGCGAGTCCGGCGCTGGAAACACCATATATTTT. Its protein product is CASESGAGNTIYF.

The rearrangement joins TRBV7-9 to TRBJ1-2; maybe TRBD1 (6 bases). CDR1 is SEHNR, CDR2 FQNEAQ, per germline (reference sequence). Trimming pared 0 bases from V and 14 bases from J, leaving 13 bases between. The CDR3 runs to 12 residues. CDR3 protein: CASSLAKVDRTF. CDR3 nucleotide sequence: TGTGCCAGCAGCTTAGCGAAGGTAGACAGGACCTTC.

This clone came up a few times. The CDR3 DNA sequence: TGTGCCAGCAGGTTAACCCGGACAGTATATAGCAATCAGCCCCAGCATTTT. Translated: CASRLTRTVYSNQPQHF. V usage is TRBV5-8 and J usage is TRBJ1-5; TRBD1 is a possible D gene (6 bases). This CDR3 region has 17 residues. The V end lost 5 bases, the J end lost 0 bases, and 18 bases lay between the germline ends. The V gene's germline CDR1 is SGHTS and CDR2 YDEGEE.

The chain joins TRBV29-1 to TRBJ1-1, with TRBD1 matching 7 bases. The CDR3 covers 13 residues. Germline V gene sequence: CDR1 SQVTM, CDR2 ANQGSEA. J lost 4 bases, V lost 6 bases, and 8 bases had no gene match. CDR3 loop: CSVDDRVVTEAFF. The CDR3 nucleotides are TGCAGCGTCGATGACAGGGTGGTCACTGAAGCTTTCTTT. The entire variable domain, with the rest obtained from reference TRBV29-1 and TRBJ1-1, is as follows: SAVISQKPSRDICQRGTSLTIQCQVDSQVTMMFWYRQQPGQSLTLIATANQGSEATYESGFVIDKFPISRPNLTFSTLTVSNMSPEDSSIYLCSVDDRVVTEAFFGQGTRLTVV.

The rearrangement uses TRBV18 and TRBJ2-6; D gene unclear. The CDR3 covers 15 residues. Germline V gene data show CDR1 as KGHSH and CDR2 as LQKENI. Trimming pared 4 bases from V and 0 bases from J, leaving 7 bases between. The CDR3 region is CASSRAISGANVLTF. CDR3 in DNA: TGTGCCAGCTCACGGGCGATCTCTGGGGCCAACGTCCTGACTTTC.

The rearrangement links TRBV30 to TRBJ2-3; D is uncertain. The germline V gene encodes CDR1 GTSNPN and CDR2 SVGIG (reference sequence). There are 12 residues in the CDR3. With 2 bases removed from V and 3 bases from J, the gap between germline ends came to 6 bases. The CDR3 DNA is TGTGCCTGGAGTACTGCAACAGATACGCAGTATTTT. This encodes CAWSTATDTQYF.

This clone was observed once. The V call is TRBV11-2, the J call TRBJ2-2, with no clear D. Trimming removed 0 bases at V and 6 bases at J, with 5 bases between. The germline CDR1 and CDR2 sequences are SGHAT and FQNNGV. The CDR3 covers 13 residues. The CDR3 is CASSLEPSGELFF. The CDR3 DNA follows: TGTGCCAGCAGCTTAGAACCTTCCGGGGAGCTGTTTTTT. The full variable domain, rest sourced from reference TRBV11-2 and TRBJ2-2, is EAGVAQSPRYKIIEKRQSVAFWCNPISGHATLYWYQQILGQGPKLLIQFQNNGVVDDSQLPKDRFSAERLKGVDSTLKIQPAKLEDSAVYLCASSLEPSGELFFGEGSRLTVL.

The chain links TRBV9 to TRBJ2-2; 8 positions agree with TRBD1. The CDR3 extends over 15 amino acids. J lost 4 bases, V lost 3 bases, and 5 bases had no gene match. Germline assignment: CDR1 SGDLS and CDR2 YYNGEE. The CDR3 nucleotides are TGTGCCAGCAGCGCCCGGACAGGGCCCACCGGGGAGCTGTTTTTT. As protein: CASSARTGPTGELFF. The variable domain in full, with the rest retrieved from reference TRBV9 and TRBJ2-2, is DSGVTQTPKHLITATGQRVTLRCSPRSGDLSVYWYQQSLDQGLQFLIQYYNGEERAKGNILERFSAQQFPDLHSELNLSSLELGDSALYFCASSARTGPTGELFFGEGSRLTVL.

The chain couples TRBV11-3 to TRBJ2-2; no clear D gene. Trimming stripped 5 bases from V and 9 bases from J, with 10 bases between. CDR3 length: 12 residues. Germline V gives CDR1 SGHNT, CDR2 YENEEA. This CDR3 reads CASSPILRELFF. In nucleotides, the CDR3 is TGTGCCAGCAGCCCCATCTTGAGGGAGCTGTTTTTT.

The genes are TRBV30 and TRBJ2-2; 11 positions match TRBD2. The V and J ends lost 7 bases and 2 bases, in that order; junction bases with no gene match: 6. Germline assignment: CDR1 GTSNPN and CDR2 SVGIG (reference sequence). The CDR3 loop spans 15 amino acids. In nucleotides, the CDR3 is TGTGCCTTGAATCTAGCGGGGGGAAACACCGGGGAGCTGTTTTTT. Its translation: CALNLAGGNTGELFF.

This clone was observed a single time. The chain uses TRBV5-1 and TRBJ1-1; 7 nucleotides agree with TRBD1. The CDR3 contains 17 residues. Germline V CDR1 and CDR2: SGHRS, YFSETQ. After removal of 4 bases from V and 1 base from J, the junction contained 13 bases not matched to a gene. In DNA form, the CDR3 reads TGCGCCAGCAGCCCTACCAGGGGACAGACAACGAACACTGAAGCTTTCTTT. This encodes CASSPTRGQTTNTEAFF.

The rearrangement joins TRBV27 to TRBJ1-6, with no clear D. The CDR3 has 15 amino acids. The germline CDR1 and CDR2 sequences are MNHEY and SMNVEV (reference sequence). The V gene lost 4 bases and the J gene lost 1 base, with 8 bases spanning the gap. The CDR3 sequence is CASSSARSYNSPLHF. CDR3 in DNA: TGTGCCAGCAGTTCTGCGCGGTCCTATAATTCACCCCTCCACTTT.

The gene calls are TRBV5-1 and TRBJ2-1, with D unresolved. The germline V and J ends were trimmed by 1 base and 0 bases, with 8 bases remaining between them. CDR3 length equals 15 residues. The germline V gene has CDR1 SGHRS and CDR2 YFSETQ. CDR3 in amino acids: CASSLYQDSYNEQFF. CDR3 in DNA: TGCGCCAGCAGCTTGTATCAGGACTCCTACAATGAGCAGTTCTTC.

This rearrangement joins TRBV30 to TRBJ2-3; the match to TRBD2 covers 9 bases. CDR3 size: 15 residues. The V gene's germline CDR1 is GTSNPN and CDR2 SVGIG (reference sequence). V lost 2 bases and J lost 7; bases outside the gene matches: 10. The DNA of the CDR3 is TGTGCCTGGAGTATGGGACTAGCTACGACTAATACGCAGTATTTT. It encodes CAWSMGLATTNTQYF.

This chain connects TRBV2 to TRBJ1-5; D gene ambiguous. Trimming took off 11 bases at V and 5 bases at J, with 16 bases between the two ends. Germline loops: CDR1 SNHLY, CDR2 FYNNEI. This CDR3 is 13 amino acids long. The CDR3 is CASWGGRDQPQHF. As DNA, the CDR3 is TGTGCCTCTTGGGGAGGGCGGGATCAGCCCCAGCATTTT.